The present TCR beta chain was sequenced within a study of blood T cell repertoires in COVID-19. At the level of the study: Samples taken during acute and convalescent COVID-19 were collected in the United States, Italy and Spain. Sample material is recorded as cDNA or gDNA derived from T cells, B-cell-depleted T cells, or PBMCs.

This clone was detected once. The CDR3 spans 15 residues. The J segment lost 5 bases and the V segment lost 5 bases, leaving 9 bases of the junction unmatched. Germline CDR1 SGHTA, CDR2 FQGNSA. The authors' processing: Estimated nucleated cell counts came from reference gene primer amplification. The data were produced by immunoSEQ multiplex PCR, yet TCRdb's version contains in-frame clones alone and is incomplete. The V and J calls and clone size are taken from that table; D and trimming were inferred from the DNA. Among about 160,000 clones listed, around 85% were seen once. Sequenced: peripheral blood. This sequence joins TRBV7-2 and TRBJ2-7, with 10 bases matching TRBD1. The origin of this receptor is a human donor with acute or convalescent COVID-19. The donor label of this sample is uncertain. CDR3 in amino acids: CASSGGGTGVNEQYF. The CDR3 DNA reads as TGTGCCAGCAGCGGCGGCGGGACAGGGGTCAACGAGCAGTACTTC.